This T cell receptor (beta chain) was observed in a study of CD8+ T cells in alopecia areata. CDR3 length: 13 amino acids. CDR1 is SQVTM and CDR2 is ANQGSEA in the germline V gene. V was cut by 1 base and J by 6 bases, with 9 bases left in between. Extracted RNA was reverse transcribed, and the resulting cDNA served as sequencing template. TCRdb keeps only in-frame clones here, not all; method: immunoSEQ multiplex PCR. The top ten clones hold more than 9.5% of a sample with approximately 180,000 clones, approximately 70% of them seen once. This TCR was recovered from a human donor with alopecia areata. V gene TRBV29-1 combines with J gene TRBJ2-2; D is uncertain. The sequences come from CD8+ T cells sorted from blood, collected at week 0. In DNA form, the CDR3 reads TGCAGCGTTGAAGGCCTGGATGCCGGGGAGCTGTTTTTT. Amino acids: CSVEGLDAGELFF.